Following are 19 T cell receptor beta chains from one sample sequenced in a study of cytomegalovirus exposure and HLA in healthy donors. The PCR ran on 60 Vbeta and 13 Jbeta primers. Measured with immunoSEQ multiplex PCR; TCRdb has only the in-frame clones, and not every one. This sample has roughly 140,000 clones, with 75% to 80% found just once. Sequencing was performed on PBMCs. Receptors originate from a male donor in good health and CMV-seronegative.

The chain uses TRBV6-6 and TRBJ1-2; the D gene is possibly TRBD1 (5 bases). CDR3 size: 16 residues. From germline, CDR1 is MNHNY and CDR2 SVGAGI (reference sequence). V gave up 3 bases and J gave up 0 bases, with 14 bases separating them. This CDR3 reads CASSYGGGDTNYGYTF. For the CDR3, the DNA is TGTGCCAGCAGTTATGGCGGGGGAGATACTAACTATGGCTACACCTTC.

The V and J genes are TRBV2 and TRBJ2-2, with a weak D call TRBD2 (5 bases). The germline V gene encodes CDR1 SNHLY and CDR2 FYNNEI. Trimming left V 0 bases short and J 5 bases short, with 16 bases between. The CDR3 is 17 amino acids. CDR3: CASSEAGAVRRTGELFF. In nucleotides, the CDR3 is TGTGCCAGCAGTGAAGCAGGAGCGGTTCGTAGGACCGGGGAGCTGTTTTTT.

This clone was counted once. The CDR3 sequence is CASSQGTSVHNEQFF. The CDR3 bases are TGCGCCAGCAGCCAAGGGACTAGCGTTCACAATGAGCAGTTCTTC. The chain has TRBV4-1 and TRBJ2-1; 9 nucleotides line up with TRBD2. The junction had 3 bases not matched to a gene; V was cut back by 1 base and J by 5 bases. Germline-derived CDR1 and CDR2 are MGHRA and YSYEKL. The CDR3 runs 15 residues.

The rearrangement joins TRBV2 to TRBJ2-7; D is possibly TRBD1 (6 bases). Per germline, CDR1 SNHLY and CDR2 FYNNEI. Trimming pared 6 bases from V and 5 bases from J, leaving 20 bases between. The length of the CDR3 is 15 residues. CDR3 in amino acids: CASSVSRGLLDEQYF. The DNA for the CDR3 is TGTGCCAGCAGCGTGAGCAGGGGCCTATTGGACGAGCAGTACTTC.

This clone was detected only a few times. V is TRBV4-3 and J is TRBJ1-1; D ambiguous. Germline V CDR1 and CDR2: LGHNA, YSLEER. The CDR3 runs to 14 residues. V was pared by 0 bases and J by 6 bases, with 11 bases between. CDR3 in amino acids: CASSQEVSPAEAFF. The CDR3 nucleotides read TGCGCCAGCAGCCAAGAAGTGTCCCCGGCTGAAGCTTTCTTT.

V gene TRBV7-8 combines with J gene TRBJ2-7, with no clear D. V lost 0 bases, J lost 4 bases, and 7 bases lay in between. CDR1 and CDR2 (germline): SGHVS, FQNEAQ. The CDR3 covers 13 residues. CDR3 sequence reads: CASSLAGAYEQYF. The CDR3 DNA is TGTGCCAGCAGCTTAGCGGGCGCTTACGAGCAGTACTTC. The variable domain in full, with the rest retrieved from reference TRBV7-8 and TRBJ2-7, is GAGVSQSPRYKVAKRGQDVALRCDPISGHVSLFWYQQALGQGPEFLTYFQNEAQLDKSGLPSDRFFAERPEGSVSTLKIQRTQQEDSAVYLCASSLAGAYEQYFGPGTRLTVT.

This clone was counted only a few times. The rearrangement uses TRBV5-4 and TRBJ2-4, with 7 bases matching TRBD1. The germline gives CDR1 SGHNT, CDR2 YYREEE (reference sequence). J was trimmed by 5 bases and V by 4 bases; bases with no gene match: 6. This CDR3 contains 14 residues. This CDR3 is CASSPGQSQNIQYF. The CDR3 DNA is TGTGCCAGCAGCCCGGGACAGTCCCAAAACATTCAGTACTTC.

DNA of the CDR3: TGTGCCAGCAGTGCTGATACTAGCGGGCAGTACTTC. It translates to CASSADTSGQYF. This sequence joins TRBV6-1 and TRBJ2-5; TRBD2 agrees at 9 bases. Germline assignment: CDR1 MNHNS and CDR2 SASEGT. V dropped 4 bases and J dropped 11; count of bases not matched to a gene: 5. The CDR3 loop spans 12 amino acids.

V and J are TRBV28 and TRBJ1-2; D not resolved. V was pared by 3 bases and J by 0 bases, with 17 bases between. In germline, CDR1 is MDHEN, CDR2 SYDVKM. The CDR3 has 17 residues. The CDR3 DNA reads TGTGCCAGCAGTTTTCCAGGCTTAGGATCTCCTAACTATGGCTACACCTTC. Translated, it gives CASSFPGLGSPNYGYTF.

Notes on this clone: The same CDR3 can be traced to other DNA sequences in this sample. The rearrangement links TRBV5-1 to TRBJ2-3; no clear D gene. The CDR3 spans 13 residues. The germline gives CDR1 SGHRS, CDR2 YFSETQ. Between the trimmed V and J ends, which lost 0 bases and 1 base, there was a span of 3 bases. CDR3 DNA sequence: TGCGCCAGCAGCTTGGAGCGCACAGATACGCAGTATTTT. It encodes CASSLERTDTQYF.

As to this clone: At one end the junction does not follow the germline gene, possibly because of a read error. The chain couples TRBV4-3 to TRBJ2-1, with unresolved D. This CDR3 comprises 14 residues. Germline values: CDR1 LGHNA, CDR2 YSLEER. CDR3 region: CASSQDVFVSHLVF. The CDR3 bases are TGCGCCAGCAGCCAAGATGTTTTCGTTAGCCACTTGGTCTTC.

The chain has TRBV19 and TRBJ1-1; D not resolved. V dropped 7 bases and J dropped 0 bases, with 12 bases sitting between them. CDR1 is LNHDA, CDR2 SQIVND, per germline (reference sequence). This CDR3 has 14 residues. CDR3 amino acids: CASTPNRLNTEAFF. The DNA for the CDR3 is TGTGCCAGTACCCCGAACAGATTGAACACTGAAGCTTTCTTT.

The chain joins TRBV7-3 to TRBJ2-5; 9 nucleotides match TRBD2. The V gene's germline CDR1 is SGHTA and CDR2 FQGTGA. The CDR3 covers 18 residues. Losses at the gene ends were 1 base for V and 5 bases for J; bases not matched to a gene: 14. The DNA of the CDR3 is TGTGCCAGCAGCTTAAGGGGGCGCGCGGCGGGGGGGCCGGAGACCCAGTACTTC. Its protein product is CASSLRGRAAGGPETQYF. Using reference TRBV7-3 and TRBJ2-5 for the parts outside the CDR3, the full variable domain is GAGVSQTPSNKVTEKGKYVELRCDPISGHTALYWYRQSLGQGPEFLIYFQGTGAADDSGLPNDRFFAVRPEGSVSTLKIQRTERGDSAVYLCASSLRGRAAGGPETQYFGPGTRLLVL.

This clone was counted only a few times. The chain combines TRBV7-9 with TRBJ1-2, with 7 bases lining up with TRBD1. Germline trimming cut 3 bases from V and 4 bases from J; bases unmatched to any gene: 2. The CDR3 covers 13 residues. The germline V gene encodes CDR1 SEHNR and CDR2 FQNEAQ (reference sequence). CDR3 nucleotide sequence: TGTGCCAGCAGCTTTACAGGGGCCTATGGCTACACCTTC. Translating gives CASSFTGAYGYTF.

The chain has TRBV13 and TRBJ2-1, with TRBD2 matching 10 bases. The germline V gene encodes CDR1 PRHDT and CDR2 FYEKMQ (reference sequence). J gave up 7 bases and V 1 base, and 10 bases lay outside the gene matches. The CDR3 has 17 residues. The DNA for the CDR3 is TGTGCCAGCAGCTTAGCAGGTAGCGGGAGGCAGGGGAATGAGCAGTTCTTC. Protein: CASSLAGSGRQGNEQFF. The full variable domain, completed using reference TRBV13 and TRBJ2-1, is AAGVIQSPRHLIKEKRETATLKCYPIPRHDTVYWYQQGPGQDPQFLISFYEKMQSDKGSIPDRFSAQQFSDYHSELNMSSLELGDSALYFCASSLAGSGRQGNEQFFGPGTRLTVL.

J is TRBJ2-3 and V is TRBV5-1; D perhaps matches TRBD2 (5 bases). Trimming took off 4 bases at V and 5 bases at J, with 23 bases between the two ends. This CDR3 spans 17 amino acids. Germline V gene sequence: CDR1 SGHRS, CDR2 YFSETQ. Here the CDR3 reads CASSTFRGLGAGDTQYF. CDR3 bases: TGCGCCAGCAGCACCTTTAGAGGGTTAGGAGCAGGAGATACGCAGTATTTT.

The gene calls are TRBV28 and TRBJ2-3; 8 nucleotides align to TRBD2. This CDR3 is 15 amino acids long. V was pared by 8 bases and J by 4 bases, with 11 bases of the junction left unmatched. The V gene's germline CDR1 is MDHEN and CDR2 SYDVKM. The CDR3 nucleotides read TGTGCCAGCCCCCCTCCGGGGGGGCAACCAGATACGCAGTATTTT. This encodes CASPPPGGQPDTQYF.

DNA for the CDR3: TGTGCCAGCAGCTTTCTACAAGAGACCCAGTACTTC. Protein product: CASSFLQETQYF. The chain uses TRBV11-2 and TRBJ2-5; D is uncertain. This CDR3 is built from 12 residues. The germline V and J ends were trimmed by 3 bases and 2 bases, with 4 bases remaining between them. Per germline, CDR1 SGHAT and CDR2 FQNNGV. Together with reference TRBV11-2 and TRBJ2-5, the CDR3 gives the full variable domain: EAGVAQSPRYKIIEKRQSVAFWCNPISGHATLYWYQQILGQGPKLLIQFQNNGVVDDSQLPKDRFSAERLKGVDSTLKIQPAKLEDSAVYLCASSFLQETQYFGPGTRLLVL.

The rearrangement joins TRBV15 to TRBJ1-2; TRBD1 matches at 7 bases. The CDR3 totals 17 residues. Looked up from germline, CDR1 is LNHNV and CDR2 is YYDKDF (reference sequence). V lost 1 base, J lost 1 base, and 9 bases stayed unmatched. The CDR3 coding sequence is TGTGCCACCAGCAGAGCCGGGACAGCTTTCCTTAACTATGGCTACACCTTC. It codes for CATSRAGTAFLNYGYTF.